The present TCR beta chain was sequenced within a study of shared clonotypes between healthy human individuals. Findings and limits, study-wide: Sequencing depth was expected to affect clonotype sharing among donors. Limited genetic and exposure-history diversity came from having few donors. Compared with memory subsets, naive subsets generally had larger estimated richness.

About this clone: Its antigen remains unidentified.

The repertoire was sequenced with immunoSEQ multiplex PCR; TCRdb's copy has only in-frame clones and lacks some. The sample holds 2 million to 2.5 million clones, approximately 96% seen once. The CDR3 runs to 16 residues. V lost 5 bases, J lost 7 bases, and 11 bases stayed unmatched. CDR1 SNHLY and CDR2 FYNNEI come from the germline V gene. The clonotype comes from a man in his late teens or twenties in good health. The chain carries TRBV2 and TRBJ2-1; TRBD1 matches 10 bases. Specimen: naive CD4+ T cells sorted from blood. The subset is: CD45RA+ positively selected. The CDR3 loop is CASSQRGQGIENEQFF. Here the CDR3 DNA reads TGTGCCAGCAGTCAAAGGGGACAGGGGATTGAGAATGAGCAGTTCTTC.